The TCR beta chain described here comes from a study of T cell responses to AZD1222 COVID-19 vaccine. Study-wide points: Of the AZD1222 recipients, only five to seven were seropositive at baseline. The study found vaccine-associated CD4 TCRs spanning spike, dominant at 160-218 and 743-854. The sample set comprised mostly white British donors with more females, and clonal diversity was possibly underestimated.

Recipients boosted at about 4 weeks or about 12 weeks are pooled. Profiling relied on immunoSEQ multiplex PCR, and the TCRdb table lists in-frame clones only, not all of them. The data show 15,000 to 20,000 clones, 84% seen once. The CDR3 totals 13 residues. As concerns this clone: Its matching antigen is unknown.

The material sequenced was peripheral blood, taken 28 days after the second AZD1222 dose. The chain uses TRBV12-2 and TRBJ2-4; TRBD2 reflects the table's D call only, with no check against the DNA. TRBV12-2 constitutes a pseudogene. The clonotype originates from an adult who received the AZD1222 COVID-19 vaccine. In nucleotides, the CDR3 is TGTGCAAGTCCCACCCGGGGACTGAACATTCAGTACTTC. It encodes CASPTRGLNIQYF.